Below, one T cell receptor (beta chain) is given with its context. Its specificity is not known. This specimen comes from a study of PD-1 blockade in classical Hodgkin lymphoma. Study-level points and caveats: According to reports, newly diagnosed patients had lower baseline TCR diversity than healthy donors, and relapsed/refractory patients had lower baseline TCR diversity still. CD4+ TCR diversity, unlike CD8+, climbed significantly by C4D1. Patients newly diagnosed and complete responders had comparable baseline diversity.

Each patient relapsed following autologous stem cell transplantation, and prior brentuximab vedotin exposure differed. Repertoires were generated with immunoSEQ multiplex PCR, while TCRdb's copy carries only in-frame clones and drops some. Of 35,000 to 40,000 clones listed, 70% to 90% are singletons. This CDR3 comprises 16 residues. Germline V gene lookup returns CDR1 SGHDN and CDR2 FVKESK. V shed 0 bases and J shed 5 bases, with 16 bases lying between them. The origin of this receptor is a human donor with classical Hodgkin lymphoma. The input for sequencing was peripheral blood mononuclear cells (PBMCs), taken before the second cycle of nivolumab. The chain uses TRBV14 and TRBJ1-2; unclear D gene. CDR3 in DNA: TGTGCCAGCAGCCAAGATGTAAGGTCGGACGGATATGGCTACACCTTC. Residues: CASSQDVRSDGYGYTF.